Listed below are T cell receptor beta chains from one sample, sequenced in a study of blood T cells in healthy people across ages. TCRdb re-analysed the 5' RACE reads in MiXCR, keeping a single row per CDR3 protein. Among about 1 million distinct CDR3 sequences listed, under 45% were seen once. The source material was blood. All receptors derive from a woman in her sixties in good health. Each CDR3 is given with its conserved first and last residue. The D gene is left open where the match is weak. Size tells how often a clone was seen (once, few, many) or the class of an expanded clone, and some rows leave it out.

TRBD1,TRBJ2-2,TRBV6-5,.,CASSYEGAGALNTGELFF,TGTGCCAGCAGTTACGAGGGGGCAGGGGCCCTCAACACCGGGGAGCTGTTTTTT
.,TRBJ2-1,TRBV2,.,CASSREQLFNEQFF,TGTGCCAGCAGCCGAGAACAGTTGTTCAATGAGCAGTTCTTC
.,TRBJ2-7,TRBV3-1,few,CASSWNSAGKPYEQYF,TGTGCCAGCAGCTGGAATAGTGCAGGGAAACCCTACGAGCAGTACTTC
.,TRBJ2-5,TRBV9,few,CASSVVGGLETQYF,TGTGCCAGCAGCGTAGTCGGGGGTTTGGAGACCCAGTACTTC
TRBD2,TRBJ2-7,TRBV5-1,few,CASSPRASGLSYEQYF,TGCGCCAGCAGCCCCCGGGCTAGCGGGTTATCCTACGAGCAGTACTTC
TRBD2,TRBJ2-7,TRBV5-6,.,CASSLTTSGFFYEQYF,TGTGCCAGCAGCTTAACGACTAGCGGTTTTTTCTACGAGCAGTACTTC
.,TRBJ2-1,TRBV24-1,.,CATSVTYYDEQFF,TGTGCCACCAGTGTTACCTACTACGATGAGCAGTTCTTC
.,TRBJ1-1,TRBV10-3,once,CAISESRGTEAFF,TGTGCCATCAGTGAGTCGCGGGGCACTGAAGCTTTCTTT
.,TRBJ2-7,TRBV27,once,CASSLFAGHTYEQYF,TGTGCCAGCAGTTTATTTGCGGGCCACACCTACGAGCAGTACTTC
.,TRBJ2-1,TRBV7-9,.,CASSPTPGWVEQFF,TGTGCCAGCAGCCCCACCCCAGGGTGGGTTGAGCAGTTCTTC
TRBD2,TRBJ2-3,TRBV7-4,few,CASSAYSGERTSGSRNYTDTQYF,TGTGCCAGCAGCGCCTACTCCGGGGAAAGGACTAGCGGGAGCCGAAATTACACAGATACGCAGTATTTT
TRBD2,TRBJ2-7,TRBV28,.,CAGSPRTSGRLTYEQYF,TGTGCCGGCAGCCCCCGGACTAGCGGGAGATTGACCTACGAGCAGTACTTC
.,TRBJ2-3,TRBV7-6,.,CASSLAQRERADTQYF,TGTGCCAGCAGCTTAGCGCAACGGGAGCGGGCAGATACGCAGTATTTT
TRBD2,TRBJ2-1,TRBV7-2,.,CASSFLPGLPYNEQFF,TGTGCCAGCAGCTTCCTGCCGGGACTACCCTACAATGAGCAGTTCTTC